Detailed here is one T cell receptor (beta chain). Its specificity is unknown. This specimen comes from a study of shared clonotypes between healthy human individuals. Study as a whole: Sampling drew on donors who were a couple of women and three men aged 18 to 49. Study-level points and caveats: On the whole, naive subsets had larger estimated richness than memory subsets had.

Trimming removed 10 bases at V and 1 base at J, with 14 bases between. The CDR3 runs to 14 residues. The germline V gene has CDR1 LNHDA and CDR2 SQIVND (reference sequence). Produced via immunoSEQ multiplex PCR; TCRdb's table is partial and in-frame only. The data contain over a million clones, around three quarters of them singletons. The clonotype originates from a man aged 18 to 30 in good health. Some clones in this sample may be carry-over from other donors' samples. The chain has TRBV19 and TRBJ1-5; D not resolved. The sequenced sample consisted of memory CD4+ T cells from PBMCs. Noted subset: CD45RA-negative fraction. As DNA, the CDR3 is TGTGCCACCCGTCGCCAGAGCAGCAATCAGCCCCAGCATTTT. It specifies CATRRQSSNQPQHF.